A single sample gave rise to the 19 T cell receptor beta chains below, sequenced in a study of T cells after yellow fever vaccination. TCRdb reprocessed the 5' RACE reads with MiXCR, giving one entry per CDR3 protein. The sample has approximately 300,000 distinct CDR3 sequences, 6.8% seen once. The starting material was PBMCs, obtained around 45 days after the first yellow fever vaccination. These receptors all stem from a man younger than 35 who received the YFV17D yellow fever vaccine.

The J gene is TRBJ2-3, the V gene TRBV5-8, with D unresolved. Germline CDR1 and CDR2: SGHTS and YDEGEE. V lost 1 base and J 5 bases, leaving 8 bases between the germline ends. This CDR3 has 13 amino acids. The CDR3 region is CASSLFFLDTQYF. CDR3 bases: TGTGCCAGCAGCTTGTTTTTCCTAGATACGCAGTATTTT.

This clonotype has a handful of counts. The chain has TRBV6-5 and TRBJ1-1, with unresolved D. CDR1 is MNHEY, CDR2 SVGAGI, per germline. V lost 3 bases, J lost 4 bases, and 9 bases lay in between. The CDR3 loop spans 13 amino acids. The CDR3 loop reads CASSYAGSTEAFF. CDR3 sequence (DNA): TGTGCCAGCAGTTATGCGGGTAGCACTGAAGCTTTCTTT.

This chain joins TRBV30 and TRBJ2-2, with a weak D call TRBD2 (5 bases). Trimming removed 0 bases from V and 7 bases from J, with 18 bases in between. Germline V gene data show CDR1 as GTSNPN and CDR2 as SVGIG (reference sequence). The CDR3 loop spans 16 amino acids. For the CDR3, the DNA is TGTGCCTGGAGTGTACGGGCCCCCGGTGGAGGCGGGGAGCTGTTTTTT. Its translation: CAWSVRAPGGGGELFF.

This clonotype came up a few times. The chain has TRBV4-3 and TRBJ1-2; 10 bases fit TRBD1. The CDR3 spans 19 residues. The ends lost 0 bases at V and 4 bases at J; junction bases unmatched: 14. Germline V gives CDR1 LGHNA, CDR2 YSLEER. CDR3 region: CASSQDTGTGAVVGYGYTF. CDR3 bases: TGCGCCAGCAGCCAAGATACCGGGACAGGGGCAGTTGTCGGCTATGGCTACACCTTC.

In regard to this clonotype: Sequence at one end of the junction differs from germline and may be a read error. The chain couples TRBV10-3 to TRBJ2-7; D gene uncertain. The CDR3 runs 8 residues. Germline V gene sequence: CDR1 ENHRY, CDR2 SYGVKD. The CDR3 loop reads CAIIEQYF. DNA for the CDR3: TGTGCCATCATTGAGCAGTACTTC.

The V and J genes are TRBV7-2 and TRBJ2-3; possibly TRBD1 for D (8 bases). The CDR3 consists of 16 residues. Between the trimmed V and J ends, which lost 6 bases and 4 bases, there was a span of 20 bases. Germline V gene data show CDR1 as SGHTA and CDR2 as FQGNSA. DNA for the CDR3: TGTGCCAGCAGACCCGGACAGGGCGGGGGTGCAGATACGCAGTATTTT. The encoded protein is CASRPGQGGGADTQYF.

The J gene is TRBJ2-3, the V gene TRBV10-3, with D perhaps TRBD2 (5 bases). CDR1 is ENHRY, CDR2 SYGVKD, per germline. There are 17 residues in the CDR3. Trimming removed 0 bases at V and 0 bases at J, with 13 bases between. The CDR3 nucleotides are TGTGCCATCAGTGAGTCCGAGGTTAGCGCGAGCACAGATACGCAGTATTTT. Encoded protein: CAISESEVSASTDTQYF.

This clonotype was recorded at least ten times. This chain joins TRBV4-3 and TRBJ2-3; no reliable D call. Germline V lookup: CDR1 LGHNA, CDR2 YSLEER. Trimming took off 0 bases at V and 2 bases at J, with 15 bases between the two ends. There are 17 residues in the CDR3. CDR3 in amino acids: CASSQDKASDLTDTQYF. CDR3 nucleotide sequence: TGCGCCAGCAGCCAAGATAAGGCTAGTGATCTCACAGATACGCAGTATTTT.

This clonotype was seen a handful of times. The chain employs TRBV20-1 and TRBJ2-4; 7 bases map to TRBD1. Per the germline V gene, CDR1 is DFQATT and CDR2 is SNEGSKA (reference sequence). Trimming cost V 5 bases and J 0 bases; bases outside gene matches: 4. This CDR3 region has 14 residues. CDR3 loop: CSADRVEAKNIQYF. The CDR3 DNA is TGCAGTGCTGACAGGGTGGAAGCCAAAAACATTCAGTACTTC.

V gene TRBV7-3 combines with J gene TRBJ2-1; D is ambiguous. Germline CDR1 is SGHTA and CDR2 is FQGTGA. V shed 0 bases and J shed 3 bases, with 9 bases lying between them. The CDR3 sequence is 15 residues long. DNA for the CDR3: TGTGCCAGCAGCTTAACGGGCAGAAACTACAATGAGCAGTTCTTC. Amino acids: CASSLTGRNYNEQFF.

This chain links TRBV4-3 with TRBJ2-3; 7 bases align to TRBD2. Losses at the gene ends were 4 bases for V and 2 bases for J; bases not matched to a gene: 12. The germline V gene has CDR1 LGHNA and CDR2 YSLEER. The CDR3 has 17 residues. The CDR3 protein is CASSPTRRSGSTDTQYF. DNA of the CDR3: TGCGCCAGCAGCCCTACCCGGCGTAGCGGGTCCACAGATACGCAGTATTTT.

In this sample, this clonotype turned up a few times. This chain uses TRBV5-4 with TRBJ2-7, with unresolved D. Trimming removed 4 bases at V and 6 bases at J, with 20 bases between. CDR3 length: 15 amino acids. The germline CDR1 and CDR2 sequences are SGHNT and YYREEE (reference sequence). CDR3 nucleotides: TGTGCCAGCAGCCAAGGGTCTACAACCCCGGGCGAGCAGTACTTC. It encodes CASSQGSTTPGEQYF.

This clonotype showed up just a few times. The chain recombines TRBV20-1 with TRBJ2-3; D not certain. This CDR3 spans 8 amino acids. CDR1 and CDR2 (germline): DFQATT, SNEGSKA (reference sequence). V lost 8 bases, J lost 9 bases, and 6 bases lay in between. This CDR3 reads CSTWTQYF. CDR3 coding DNA: TGCAGTACTTGGACGCAGTATTTT.

A few counts support this clonotype. This chain uses TRBV6-1 with TRBJ1-1; 8 bases are shared with TRBD1. CDR3 length equals 16 residues. Germline values: CDR1 MNHNS, CDR2 SASEGT. V lost 5 bases to trimming and J lost 0 bases; unmatched junction nucleotides: 8. The CDR3: CASSPGQGILNTEAFF. The CDR3 nucleotides read TGTGCCAGCAGTCCCGGACAGGGTATATTGAACACTGAAGCTTTCTTT.

The sample holds a few counts of this clonotype. The V gene is TRBV5-6, the J gene TRBJ2-5, with D possibly being TRBD1 or TRBD2 (5 bases each). Trimming removed 0 bases at V and 5 bases at J, with 11 bases between. CDR1 is SGHDT and CDR2 is YYEEEE in the germline V gene. This CDR3 has 14 residues. CDR3 protein: CASSLARGGETQYF. The DNA for the CDR3 is TGTGCCAGCAGCTTGGCTCGGGGCGGGGAGACCCAGTACTTC.

The table lists this clonotype with many counts. The rearrangement uses TRBV6-5 and TRBJ2-5, with D possibly TRBD2 on 6 matching bases. V gave up 4 bases and J gave up 4 bases, with 10 bases separating them. CDR1 is MNHEY and CDR2 is SVGAGI in the germline V gene. The CDR3 runs 13 residues. CDR3 loop: CASSSDGGETQYF. In DNA, the CDR3 is TGTGCCAGCAGTTCTGACGGGGGAGAGACCCAGTACTTC.

This clonotype was seen repeatedly, ten times or more. The J gene is TRBJ2-7, the V gene TRBV5-1; D is unclear. Trimming shortened V by 0 bases and J by 5 bases, and 12 bases separated the two germline ends. Germline loops: CDR1 SGHRS, CDR2 YFSETQ. The CDR3 length is 14 residues. The CDR3 bases are TGCGCCAGCAGCTTGGGACCGGCTTCCGACGAGCAGTACTTC. Amino acid sequence: CASSLGPASDEQYF.

The chain has TRBV20-1 and TRBJ2-1; D is ambiguous. CDR3 size: 14 residues. V was cut by 1 base and J by 8 bases, with 15 bases left in between. Germline-derived CDR1 and CDR2 are DFQATT and SNEGSKA (reference sequence). The DNA of the CDR3 is TGCAGTGCTAGAGTACTACGCGCGTCAGATGAGCAGTTCTTC. It translates to CSARVLRASDEQFF.

In its sample, this clonotype was seen many times. This sequence joins TRBV20-1 and TRBJ2-3; D remains ambiguous. The germline V gene encodes CDR1 DFQATT and CDR2 SNEGSKA (reference sequence). Trimming stripped 1 base from V and 3 bases from J, with 8 bases between. This CDR3 has 13 residues. The CDR3 is CSARVLSTDTQYF. CDR3 sequence (DNA): TGCAGTGCTAGAGTCTTGAGTACAGATACGCAGTATTTT.